These 27 T cell receptor beta chains originate from one sample sequenced in a study of shared T cell receptors in the human thymus (dated by TCRdb to the early 2020s). The method behind the library was the immunoSEQ multiplex PCR assay. TCRdb limited this immuneACCESS table to in-frame rearrangements with V and J called. A share of clones is missing; checked studies link under half to unresolved V genes, and the rest is unexplained. The sample records hundreds of thousands of clones, around 87% of which are singletons. The ten largest clones capture 0.0095% to 0.013% of the sample. This sample also belongs to another study, concerning human thymus T cells.

The specimen sequenced was thymocytes. These receptors were obtained from a boy under three years old with a congenital heart defect. Donor details come from another sample of the same person, matched by shared clones.

The chain couples TRBV14 to TRBJ1-1; 7 bases are a match to TRBD1. Germline loops: CDR1 SGHDN, CDR2 FVKESK. The CDR3 spans 19 residues. With V trimmed by 0 bases and J by 1 base, 14 bases remained unmatched. CDR3 sequence: CASSQDKIGQGVRNTEAFF. For the CDR3, the DNA is TGTGCCAGCAGCCAAGATAAGATTGGGCAGGGGGTAAGGAACACTGAAGCTTTCTTT. Full variable domain (outside the CDR3, taken from reference TRBV14 and TRBJ1-1): EAGVTQFPSHSVIEKGQTVTLRCDPISGHDNLYWYRRVMGKEIKFLLHFVKESKQDESGMPNNRFLAERTGGTYSTLKVQPAELEDSGVYFCASSQDKIGQGVRNTEAFFGQGTRLTVV.

V usage is TRBV10-3 and J usage is TRBJ2-3; 10 positions match TRBD2. Germline trimming cut 0 bases from V and 0 bases from J; bases unmatched to any gene: 3. The CDR3 totals 17 residues. Germline CDR1 reads ENHRY; CDR2 reads SYGVKD. CDR3 DNA sequence: TGTGCCATCAGTGAGTCGAAGACTAGCGGGAGCACAGATACGCAGTATTTT. This encodes CAISESKTSGSTDTQYF.

This CDR3 reads CASSVRLAGGLTDTQYF. CDR3 nucleotides: TGTGCCAGCAGCGTTAGACTAGCGGGAGGCCTTACAGATACGCAGTATTTT. The chain employs TRBV7-8 and TRBJ2-3; 13 nucleotides align to TRBD2. Germline V gene lookup returns CDR1 SGHVS and CDR2 FQNEAQ. The CDR3 has 17 amino acids. V dropped 5 bases and J dropped 3; count of bases not matched to a gene: 8.

The rearrangement links TRBV11-2 to TRBJ1-2; the D is unclear. Germline V gene data show CDR1 as SGHAT and CDR2 as FQNNGV. Trimming removed 6 bases from V and 8 bases from J, with 13 bases in between. This CDR3 is 12 amino acids long. The CDR3 loop reads CASRGVRKGYTF. The CDR3 DNA is TGTGCCAGCAGGGGAGTAAGGAAGGGCTACACCTTC.

The V gene is TRBV7-2, the J gene TRBJ2-3, with 8 positions matching TRBD2. J lost 6 bases, V lost 1 base, and 6 bases had no gene match. CDR1 is SGHTA, CDR2 FQGNSA, per germline. The length of the CDR3 is 15 residues. CDR3 sequence: CASSLGTSSGDTQYF. The CDR3, as DNA: TGTGCCAGCAGCTTAGGGACTAGCTCCGGTGATACGCAGTATTTT.

The chain combines TRBV4-1 with TRBJ2-1; possibly TRBD2 for D (6 bases). CDR1 and CDR2 from the germline V gene are MGHRA and YSYEKL. V lost 5 bases and J lost 0, with 23 bases in between. This CDR3 is built from 19 residues. CDR3 sequence: CASSTRVSGPAFSYNEQFF. The CDR3 bases are TGCGCCAGCAGCACCCGGGTTAGCGGTCCCGCTTTCTCCTACAATGAGCAGTTCTTC.

The rearrangement joins TRBV13 to TRBJ2-1; D possibly corresponds to TRBD2 (6 bases). The CDR3 runs 16 residues. The germline gives CDR1 PRHDT, CDR2 FYEKMQ (reference sequence). Trimming shortened V by 5 bases and J by 7 bases, and 21 bases separated the two germline ends. CDR3 sequence: CASSDLGGRRRNEQFF. CDR3 nucleotides: TGTGCCAGCAGCGATTTGGGGGGAAGGCGTAGGAATGAGCAGTTCTTC. The full variable domain, in which reference TRBV13 and TRBJ2-1 provide the parts outside the CDR3, is AAGVIQSPRHLIKEKRETATLKCYPIPRHDTVYWYQQGPGQDPQFLISFYEKMQSDKGSIPDRFSAQQFSDYHSELNMSSLELGDSALYFCASSDLGGRRRNEQFFGPGTRLTVL.

The genes are TRBV6-5 and TRBJ2-2; 8 bases fit TRBD2. This CDR3 is built from 15 residues. Trimming at V came to 0 bases and at J to 6 bases, leaving 3 bases not matched to a gene. Germline-derived CDR1 and CDR2 are MNHEY and SVGAGI. The CDR3 nucleotides read TGTGCCAGCAGTTACTCAGCGGGAGTTGCCGGGGAGCTGTTTTTT. Its translation: CASSYSAGVAGELFF.

Concerning this clone itself: The sample has other DNA sequences that encode this CDR3 too. This sequence joins TRBV30 and TRBJ1-5; 8 nucleotides line up with TRBD1. The CDR3 has 14 amino acids. Losses at the gene ends were 3 bases for V and 2 bases for J; bases not matched to a gene: 3. The germline CDR1 and CDR2 sequences are GTSNPN and SVGIG (reference sequence). CDR3 region: CAWRGQGGNQPQHF. Written as DNA, the CDR3 is TGTGCCTGGAGAGGACAGGGAGGCAATCAGCCCCAGCATTTT.

V usage is TRBV27 and J usage is TRBJ2-1; 7 nucleotides line up with TRBD2. Germline V CDR1 and CDR2: MNHEY, SMNVEV (reference sequence). The CDR3 spans 12 residues. The V gene end was trimmed by 4 bases and the J gene end by 12 bases; junction bases not matched to a gene: 6. The CDR3 DNA reads as TGTGCCAGCAGTTATTGGGGGGAGGGGCAGTTCTTC. Amino acid sequence: CASSYWGEGQFF.

J is TRBJ2-7 and V is TRBV21-1; the D call TRBD2 from the table was never checked on the DNA. TRBV21-1 is tagged as a pseudogene. This CDR3 contains 17 residues. In nucleotides, the CDR3 is TGTGCCAGCAGCAAAGAGGAGCGGGAGAGTGGCTCCTACGAGCAGTACTTC. Translated, it gives CASSKEERESGSYEQYF.

V is TRBV14 and J is TRBJ2-7; D might be TRBD2 (5 bases). This CDR3 is built from 14 residues. V shed 0 bases and J shed 7 bases, with 13 bases lying between them. Per the germline V gene, CDR1 is SGHDN and CDR2 is FVKESK. CDR3 bases: TGTGCCAGCAGCCAAGATCGCAACGGGGAGGAGCAGTACTTC. Encoded protein: CASSQDRNGEEQYF.

The chain couples TRBV6-5 to TRBJ2-5, with 9 bases fitting TRBD1. V gave up 7 bases and J gave up 5 bases; unmatched junction bases: 11. CDR1 is MNHEY and CDR2 is SVGAGI in the germline V gene. There are 15 residues in the CDR3. In nucleotides, the CDR3 is TGTGCCAGCACAGAAACAGGGGGCGAAAGGGAGACCCAGTACTTC. Residues: CASTETGGERETQYF.

The V call is TRBV19, the J call TRBJ2-4, with TRBD1 as a possible D gene (6 bases). This CDR3 has 15 amino acids. V dropped 1 base and J dropped 7 bases, with 14 bases sitting between them. The germline CDR1 and CDR2 sequences are LNHDA and SQIVND (reference sequence). The DNA for the CDR3 is TGTGCCAGTAGTATAGCCGACAGGTTGGGCAACATTCAGTACTTC. Its translation is CASSIADRLGNIQYF. Full variable domain (remainder filled in from reference TRBV19 and TRBJ2-4): DGGITQSPKYLFRKEGQNVTLSCEQNLNHDAMYWYRQDPGQGLRLIYYSQIVNDFQKGDIAEGYSVSREKKESFPLTVTSAQKNPTAFYLCASSIADRLGNIQYFGAGTRLSVL.

The gene calls are TRBV14 and TRBJ2-7, with a weak D call TRBD2 (6 bases). This CDR3 has 17 residues. Germline V gene sequence: CDR1 SGHDN, CDR2 FVKESK. V lost 1 base and J 2 bases, leaving 18 bases between the germline ends. The CDR3 coding sequence is TGTGCCAGCAGCCAAGCTTTCCCCCCCGGCGGGACCTACGAGCAGTACTTC. Its translation is CASSQAFPPGGTYEQYF.

The CDR3 coding sequence is TGTGCCATCGAACTAGCGGGAGTTGAAGATACGCAGTATTTT. Residues: CAIELAGVEDTQYF. This rearrangement joins TRBV7-8 to TRBJ2-3, with 11 bases identical to TRBD2. V lost 10 bases and J lost 5; bases outside the gene matches: 8. Germline assignment: CDR1 SGHVS and CDR2 FQNEAQ. This CDR3 region has 14 residues.

This clone was picked up one time. The rearrangement links TRBV15 to TRBJ1-2; D is unresolved. This CDR3 is built from 15 residues. Between the trimmed V and J ends, which lost 0 bases and 4 bases, there was a span of 12 bases. CDR1 and CDR2 (germline): LNHNV, YYDKDF (reference sequence). The CDR3 protein is CATSRDEKGSYGYTF. CDR3 bases: TGTGCCACCAGCAGAGATGAAAAAGGGAGCTATGGCTACACCTTC.

For the CDR3, the DNA is TGTGCCAGCAAGCCCCTGGCCCTGCGGGAGTCCTACGAGCAGTACTTC. Translating gives CASKPLALRESYEQYF. The chain uses TRBV27 and TRBJ2-7; 7 bases are shared with TRBD2. V was pared by 7 bases and J by 1 base, with 13 bases of the junction left unmatched. CDR1 MNHEY and CDR2 SMNVEV come from the germline V gene (reference sequence). The CDR3 loop spans 16 amino acids.

The chain is built from TRBV6-1 and TRBJ2-3; TRBD2 matches 10 bases. V shed 6 bases, J shed 1 base, and the junction held 4 bases outside the gene matches. The length of the CDR3 is 15 residues. Germline assignment: CDR1 MNHNS and CDR2 SASEGT. The CDR3 bases are TGTGCCAGCAGCCCCGGGACTAGCGGCACAGATACGCAGTATTTT. Amino acids: CASSPGTSGTDTQYF.

The chain recombines TRBV4-3 with TRBJ2-1; 7 bases are a match to TRBD2. V was pared by 6 bases and J by 4 bases, with 12 bases of the junction left unmatched. Per germline, CDR1 LGHNA and CDR2 YSLEER. The length of the CDR3 is 16 residues. CDR3: CASRRTRAPPYNEQFF. The DNA for the CDR3 is TGCGCCAGCAGACGGACTAGAGCGCCTCCTTACAATGAGCAGTTCTTC.

V is TRBV2 and J is TRBJ2-7; possibly TRBD1 for D (5 bases). The CDR3 spans 13 residues. The V end lost 2 bases, the J end lost 2 bases, and 7 bases lay between the germline ends. Germline-derived CDR1 and CDR2 are SNHLY and FYNNEI. The CDR3 coding sequence is TGTGCCAGCAGTGAACAGGGAACCTACGAGCAGTACTTC. Amino acids: CASSEQGTYEQYF.

This clone was detected only once. The chain employs TRBV7-8 and TRBJ2-1; D remains unclear. The CDR3 has 15 amino acids. V gave up 10 bases and J gave up 0 bases, with 16 bases separating them. CDR1 is SGHVS and CDR2 is FQNEAQ in the germline V gene. The CDR3 nucleotides read TGTGCCACCGACCCGGAGCCCATCTCCTACAATGAGCAGTTCTTC. This gives the protein CATDPEPISYNEQFF.

The chain uses TRBV19 and TRBJ2-6; tentatively, D is TRBD1 (6 bases). V was trimmed by 3 bases and J by 0 bases, leaving 12 bases between them. Germline V gene sequence: CDR1 LNHDA, CDR2 SQIVND (reference sequence). The CDR3 extends over 17 amino acids. The DNA for the CDR3 is TGTGCCAGTAGTATGGGCAGGGGCGTCTCTGGGGCCAACGTCCTGACTTTC. Translated, it gives CASSMGRGVSGANVLTF.

The chain is built from TRBV5-1 and TRBJ1-2; weak D call: TRBD1 (6 bases). The V gene's germline CDR1 is SGHRS and CDR2 YFSETQ. The V gene lost 4 bases and the J gene lost 6 bases, with 10 bases spanning the gap. The CDR3 is 12 residues long. The CDR3 DNA is TGCGCCAGCAGCAACCACAGGGATGGCTACACCTTC. It specifies CASSNHRDGYTF.

The chain is built from TRBV6-6 and TRBJ2-7; possibly TRBD1 for D (6 bases). The CDR3 contains 15 residues. V shed 5 bases and J shed 4 bases, with 18 bases lying between them. Germline values: CDR1 MNHNY, CDR2 SVGAGI (reference sequence). CDR3 region: CASSGPGTLDYEQYF. The CDR3 DNA reads TGTGCCAGCAGTGGACCCGGGACACTCGATTACGAGCAGTACTTC.

Comments on this clone: Its ends do not fully match the called genes, so a read error is possible. The rearrangement links TRBV15 to TRBJ2-5; D unresolved. The CDR3 is 10 amino acids. Germline assignment: CDR1 LNHNV and CDR2 YYDKDF (reference sequence). CDR3 protein: CATSRATPNF. In DNA form, the CDR3 reads TGTGCCACCAGCAGAGCGACTCCAAACTTC.

The CDR3 loop reads CASSLMTGGNQPQHF. The CDR3 DNA follows: TGTGCCAGCAGTTTAATGACAGGGGGCAATCAGCCCCAGCATTTT. This sequence joins TRBV27 and TRBJ1-5; TRBD1 matches at 8 bases. The germline V gene has CDR1 MNHEY and CDR2 SMNVEV (reference sequence). The CDR3 loop spans 15 amino acids. Trimming removed 2 bases from V and 2 bases from J; junction bases left unmatched: 2.